One and the same sample provided the 19 T cell receptor beta chains below, sequenced in a study of T-cell reconstitution after alpha-beta-depleted transplantation in children. TCRbeta library construction was performed incorporating unique molecular identifiers. Each CDR3 protein gets one entry after TCRdb re-called the PCR reads with MiXCR. The sample records about 27,000 distinct CDR3 sequences, 15% to 20% being singletons. The material was PBMCs, mostly from graft donor cells, obtained 60 days after TCRalphabeta/CD19-depleted stem cell transplant. These TCRs come from a male patient under 10 years old who had a stem cell transplant for acute lymphoblastic leukemia, so the T cells may come from the graft donor.

This clonotype was seen many times. The chain uses TRBV20-1 and TRBJ1-4, with D possibly TRBD1 on 5 matching bases. Trimming left V 3 bases short and J 7 bases short, with 15 bases between. The CDR3 consists of 14 residues. Per germline, CDR1 DFQATT and CDR2 SNEGSKA (reference sequence). CDR3 sequence (DNA): TGCAGTGCTAGTAATTACGGGGCCGGTGAAAAACTGTTTTTT. Its protein product is CSASNYGAGEKLFF.

The rearrangement uses TRBV28 and TRBJ2-7; the D gene is possibly TRBD2 (5 bases). V lost 4 bases, J lost 2 bases, and 21 bases lay in between. CDR3 length equals 17 residues. Germline CDR1 is MDHEN and CDR2 is SYDVKM. The CDR3 here is CASSSTDRRTVTYEQYF. In DNA form, the CDR3 reads TGTGCCAGCAGTTCAACGGACCGCCGGACTGTAACCTACGAGCAGTACTTC.

At least ten counts were recorded for this clonotype. V is TRBV7-9 and J is TRBJ1-2, with a tentative D call TRBD1 (5 bases). Between the trimmed V and J ends, which lost 3 bases and 4 bases, there was a span of 6 bases. From germline, CDR1 is SEHNR and CDR2 FQNEAQ (reference sequence). The CDR3 is 12 amino acids. In nucleotides, the CDR3 is TGTGCCAGCAGCTTTGACAGCTATGGCTACACCTTC. This gives the protein CASSFDSYGYTF.

This clonotype was recorded many times. V usage is TRBV3-1 and J usage is TRBJ2-7; D possibly uses TRBD1 or TRBD2 (5 bases each). The V end lost 3 bases, the J end lost 3 bases, and 18 bases lay between the germline ends. This CDR3 comprises 16 residues. CDR1 LGHDT and CDR2 YNNKEL come from the germline V gene (reference sequence). For the CDR3, the DNA is TGTGCCAGCAGCCATGACCGGGACCCGAAAGTCTACGAGCAGTACTTC. Translating it yields CASSHDRDPKVYEQYF.

This clonotype was counted at least ten times. This chain connects TRBV29-1 to TRBJ2-7, with D possibly TRBD1 on 6 matching bases. This CDR3 region has 12 residues. The V gene's germline CDR1 is SQVTM and CDR2 ANQGSEA. V lost 6 bases and J lost 5, with 14 bases in between. For the CDR3, the DNA is TGCAGCGTGAGCTATCAGGGGAACGAGCAGTACTTC. Encoded protein: CSVSYQGNEQYF.

Only a few counts were recorded for this clonotype. CDR3 amino acids: CASSLAGTGGRETQYF. The CDR3 nucleotides are TGTGCCAGCAGTCTTGCCGGGACAGGGGGACGGGAGACCCAGTACTTC. V is TRBV12-3 or TRBV12-4 and J is TRBJ2-5; 11 bases are shared with TRBD1. The CDR3 has 16 amino acids. The V segment lost 5 bases and the J segment 5 bases; nucleotides outside the gene matches: 10.

The chain has TRBV29-1 and TRBJ2-5; 10 positions agree with TRBD2. Germline trimming cut 0 bases from V and 5 bases from J; bases unmatched to any gene: 18. From germline, CDR1 is SQVTM and CDR2 ANQGSEA. The CDR3 spans 19 residues. Written as DNA, the CDR3 is TGCAGCGTTGAAGATCTTGTGGGTGCCCTAGCGGGAGTAGGGGAGACCCAGTACTTC. It specifies CSVEDLVGALAGVGETQYF. The full variable domain, completed using reference TRBV29-1 and TRBJ2-5, is SAVISQKPSRDICQRGTSLTIQCQVDSQVTMMFWYRQQPGQSLTLIATANQGSEATYESGFVIDKFPISRPNLTFSTLTVSNMSPEDSSIYLCSVEDLVGALAGVGETQYFGPGTRLLVL.

There are many counts of this clonotype. The chain is built from TRBV20-1 and TRBJ2-5; a possible D gene is TRBD1 (6 bases). This CDR3 has 12 residues. The V gene lost 4 bases and the J gene lost 4 bases, with 10 bases spanning the gap. Germline CDR1 reads DFQATT; CDR2 reads SNEGSKA (reference sequence). The CDR3: CSAIGGAETQYF. The CDR3 coding sequence is TGCAGTGCTATTGGGGGCGCAGAGACCCAGTACTTC.

This clonotype was picked up many times. The chain recombines TRBV6-2 or TRBV6-3 with TRBJ2-7; D not certain. The CDR3 runs to 11 residues. CDR1 is MNHEY, CDR2 SVGEGT, per germline. V was pared by 10 bases and J by 0 bases, with 7 bases between. The DNA of the CDR3 is TGTGCCACGGTGAGCTCCTACGAGCAGTACTTC. Translating it yields CATVSSYEQYF.

CDR3 bases: TGTGCCAGCAGCTGGGACAGTTTGGACAATGAGCAGTTCTTC. Amino acid sequence: CASSWDSLDNEQFF. This chain uses TRBV5-6 with TRBJ2-1, with 7 bases lining up with TRBD1. V dropped 3 bases and J dropped 5; count of bases not matched to a gene: 5. CDR1 is SGHDT, CDR2 YYEEEE, per germline. The CDR3 length is 14 residues.

The chain is built from TRBV14 and TRBJ2-7; possibly TRBD1 or TRBD2 for D (5 bases each). The CDR3 runs to 15 residues. Trimming removed 4 bases from V and 7 bases from J, with 20 bases in between. The germline V gene has CDR1 SGHDN and CDR2 FVKESK. CDR3 amino acids: CASSPGTPWVGEQYF. The CDR3 region has the DNA TGTGCCAGCAGCCCCGGGACCCCCTGGGTAGGGGAGCAGTACTTC.

This clonotype was observed at least ten times. This chain uses TRBV2 with TRBJ2-3, with D perhaps given as TRBD1 or TRBD2 (5 bases each). Looked up from germline, CDR1 is SNHLY and CDR2 is FYNNEI. V was clipped by 10 bases and J by 0 bases, with 11 bases between them. The CDR3 loop spans 13 amino acids. Here the CDR3 reads CATRDGSTDTQYF. The CDR3, as DNA: TGTGCCACCCGGGACGGGAGCACAGATACGCAGTATTTT.

This clonotype was detected many times. This chain joins TRBV7-6 and TRBJ2-3, with D possibly matching TRBD2 (5 bases). V was clipped by 3 bases and J by 0 bases, with 7 bases between them. The CDR3 is 14 amino acids. Germline lookup yields CDR1 SGHVS and CDR2 FNYEAQ. CDR3 residues: CASSFGGSTDTQYF. The CDR3 DNA follows: TGTGCCAGCAGCTTTGGAGGTAGCACAGATACGCAGTATTTT. The whole variable domain, remainder taken from reference TRBV7-6 and TRBJ2-3, is GAGVSQSPRYKVTKRGQDVALRCDPISGHVSLYWYRQALGQGPEFLTYFNYEAQQDKSGLPNDRFSAERPEGSISTLTIQRTEQRDSAMYRCASSFGGSTDTQYFGPGTRLTVL.

This clonotype was observed a few times. The chain carries TRBV20-1 and TRBJ2-7, with a possible D match to TRBD1 (6 bases). V was shortened by 4 bases and J by 6 bases, with 19 bases between the two germline ends. CDR3 length: 14 residues. Germline V CDR1 and CDR2: DFQATT, SNEGSKA (reference sequence). In nucleotides, the CDR3 is TGCAGTGCTATGGTGGGGGCCCAAATGTCCGAGCAGTACTTC. As protein: CSAMVGAQMSEQYF.

This clonotype was detected many times. The rearrangement joins TRBV7-9 to TRBJ1-5, with D perhaps TRBD1 (5 bases). CDR1 and CDR2 (germline): SEHNR, FQNEAQ (reference sequence). Trimming shortened V by 5 bases and J by 2 bases, and 13 bases separated the two germline ends. The CDR3 length is 15 residues. Here the CDR3 DNA reads TGTGCCAGCAGCGCTATCGTAGGGGGCAATCAGCCCCAGCATTTT. Its protein is CASSAIVGGNQPQHF.

The V and J genes are TRBV5-1 and TRBJ2-1; weak D call: TRBD2 (5 bases). The germline V and J ends were trimmed by 7 bases and 6 bases, with 20 bases remaining between them. CDR1 and CDR2 from the germline V gene are SGHRS and YFSETQ. CDR3 length: 15 residues. CDR3 sequence: CASPPPDFRLNEQFF. The CDR3 DNA sequence: TGCGCCAGCCCCCCACCGGACTTTCGCCTCAATGAGCAGTTCTTC.

This chain connects TRBV9 to TRBJ2-7; D is tentatively TRBD1 or TRBD2 (5 bases each). This CDR3 has 14 amino acids. Trimming took off 0 bases at V and 5 bases at J, with 12 bases between the two ends. Germline values: CDR1 SGDLS, CDR2 YYNGEE. Here the CDR3 DNA reads TGTGCCAGCAGCGTAGGAGGGCAGGGTCACGAGCAGTACTTC. Amino acids: CASSVGGQGHEQYF.

Notes on this clonotype: The junction departs from germline at one end; a sequencing error may be responsible. This chain uses TRBV9 with TRBJ2-1; TRBD2 aligns across 9 bases. Germline V gene sequence: CDR1 SGDLS, CDR2 YYNGEE. The CDR3 consists of 15 residues. The CDR3 protein is CSSSELAGSYNEQFF. The CDR3 DNA sequence: TGTTCCAGCAGCGAACTAGCGGGCTCCTACAATGAGCAGTTCTTC. The full variable domain, with the rest looked up from reference TRBV9 and TRBJ2-1, is DSGVTQTPKHLITATGQRVTLRCSPRSGDLSVYWYQQSLDQGLQFLIQYYNGEERAKGNILERFSAQQFPDLHSELNLSSLELGDSALYFCSSSELAGSYNEQFFGPGTRLTVL.

V and J are TRBV6-1 and TRBJ2-2; D perhaps matches TRBD1 (5 bases). Trimming cost V 11 bases and J 0 bases, with 10 bases left between them. Germline V gives CDR1 MNHNS, CDR2 SASEGT. The CDR3 totals 13 residues. CDR3: CAARQTNTGELFF. The CDR3 nucleotides read TGTGCCGCCCGACAGACGAACACCGGGGAGCTGTTTTTT.